This T cell receptor (beta chain) was captured in a study of beta chain features in type 1 diabetes. The wider study: Researchers looked at roughly 110 million sorted cells across all samples.

About this clone itself: Antigen: not known.

The CDR3 has 12 residues. CDR1 is SGHVS, CDR2 FQNEAQ, per germline. V was trimmed by 5 bases and J by 5 bases, leaving 6 bases between them. Study-level points and caveats: Although PCR might favor shorter templates, it would do so equally in patients and controls.

The investigators reverse transcribed all of the isolated RNA, so they sequenced expressed TCRB transcripts. This table comes from immunoSEQ multiplex PCR, and its TCRdb copy is limited to in-frame clones, with some not included. Of about 900,000 clones listed, roughly a sixth were seen once; the top ten hold 0.02% to 0.025%. V gene TRBV7-8 combines with J gene TRBJ2-2; D call uncertain. Material: naive CD4+ T cells from blood. The sequence was obtained from a young woman in good health. Here the CDR3 DNA reads TGTGCCAGCAGCCTGAGGACCGGGGAGCTGTTTTTT. Translation gives CASSLRTGELFF.